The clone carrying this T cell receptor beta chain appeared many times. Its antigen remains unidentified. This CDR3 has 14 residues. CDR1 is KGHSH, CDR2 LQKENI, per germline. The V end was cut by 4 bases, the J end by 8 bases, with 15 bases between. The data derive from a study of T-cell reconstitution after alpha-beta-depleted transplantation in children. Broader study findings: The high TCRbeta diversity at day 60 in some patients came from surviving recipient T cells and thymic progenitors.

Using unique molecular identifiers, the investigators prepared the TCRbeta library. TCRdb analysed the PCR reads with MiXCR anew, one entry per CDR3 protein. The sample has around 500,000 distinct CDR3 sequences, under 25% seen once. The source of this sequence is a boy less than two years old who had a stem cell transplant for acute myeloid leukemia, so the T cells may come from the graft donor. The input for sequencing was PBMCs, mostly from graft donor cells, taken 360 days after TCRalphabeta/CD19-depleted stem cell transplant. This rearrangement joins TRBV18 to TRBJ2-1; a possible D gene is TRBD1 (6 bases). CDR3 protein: CASSQQQGRDEQFF. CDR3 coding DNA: TGTGCCAGCTCACAGCAACAGGGACGGGATGAGCAGTTCTTC. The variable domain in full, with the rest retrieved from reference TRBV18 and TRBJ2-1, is NAGVMQNPRHLVRRRGQEARLRCSPMKGHSHVYWYRQLPEEGLKFMVYLQKENIIDESGMPKERFSAEFPKEGPSILRIQQVVRGDSAAYFCASSQQQGRDEQFFGPGTRLTVL.